This T cell receptor (beta chain) was recorded in a study of early T cells in non-severe SARS-CoV-2 infection. A single record per CDR3 protein comes from TCRdb applying MiXCR to the 5' RACE reads. The sample records tens of thousands of distinct CDR3 sequences, less than 15% being singletons. The V gene's germline CDR1 is MNHEY and CDR2 SMNVEV (reference sequence). CDR3 length: 14 amino acids. The V and J ends lost 6 bases and 8 bases, in that order; junction bases with no gene match: 7. The chain has TRBV27 and TRBJ2-1; TRBD1 matches at 10 bases. The source is an adult who was a healthcare worker with PCR-confirmed SARS-CoV-2 infection or an uninfected control (not recorded which). The sequencing sample was made of whole blood. The CDR3 DNA reads TGTGCCAGCAGGGCCGGGACAGGGGTAGATGAGCAGTTCTTC. It translates to CASRAGTGVDEQFF.